Included here is one T cell receptor beta chain sequence, with context. Its antigen specificity is not known. It has no much larger one-base neighbor in the sample; base qualities were not kept. The data are from a study of T-cell reconstitution after alpha-beta-depleted transplantation in children (dated by TCRdb to between 2015 and 2016). Background on the whole study: Using TCR repertoire profiling, the study quantitatively followed how T-cell immune reconstitution unfolded in children after TCRalphabeta/CD19-depleted allogeneic hematopoietic cell transplantation. What the study reported, not specific to this receptor: The frequencies of hyperexpanded clones fell over the following months, and after one year, T-cell counts and TCRbeta diversity were mostly attributed to newly produced T cells. The high TCRbeta diversity at day 60 in some patients was ascribed to recipient T cells and intrathymic progenitors that had survived conditioning. Apparently early alphabetaT-cell count recovery about two months after transplant reportedly relied on only several hundred rapidly expanded clones derived from non-depleted graft cells.

The meaning of the sample's treatment or condition label: allogeneic hematopoietic cell transplantation with graft depleted of TCRalphabeta T cells and CD19 B cells. Transplant recipients were children who received TCRalphabeta/CD19-depleted allogeneic hematopoietic cell grafts. The library was prepared using PCR. For sequencing, an Illumina HiSeq 2500 was employed. Molecular barcoding was employed in the preparation of TCR libraries, with unique molecular identifiers being used to normalize TCRbeta repertoire quantification. TCRdb reran the public reads through fastp at Q25 and MiXCR, keeping productive beta chains. Each entry merges the rows of one CDR3 protein and shows their most common DNA and genes. In all, the sample holds 250,000 to 300,000 distinct CDR3 sequences, and approximately 7.3% of those were seen once. About 8.2% of the sample rests with the top ten. Trimming costs V 5 bases and J 5 bases, and their ends lie 12 bases apart. CDR3 length: 14 amino acids, cysteine to phenylalanine. This entry keeps only the CDR3 DNA: 42 bases, framed from base 1.

The chain couples TRBV12-3 or TRBV12-4 to TRBJ1-4, with the D gene uncertain. The sequence was obtained from a female patient between 2 and 15 years old who had a stem cell transplant for Fanconi anemia, so the T cells may come from the graft donor. The source material was peripheral blood, sampled 360 days after TCRalphabeta/CD19-depleted stem cell transplant. The CDR3 protein is CASSASLQNEKLFF. At the DNA level, the sequence is TGTGCCAGCAGTGCCAGCCTCCAAAATGAAAAACTGTTTTTT.